This T cell receptor (beta chain) emerged from a study of shared clonotypes between healthy human individuals. CDR1 and CDR2 (germline): MNHNS, SASEGT. CDR3 length equals 13 residues. Trimming cost V 6 bases and J 1 base, with 9 bases left between them. As regards this clone: Its specificity is not known.

General study points: Memory subsets had estimated richness that was generally smaller than that of naive subsets.

Assay: immunoSEQ multiplex PCR; the TCRdb copy retains only in-frame clones and omits some. The data show around 2.5 million clones, with more than 85% seen just once and approximately 0.35% held by the top ten. The chain is built from TRBV6-1 and TRBJ1-1; D is ambiguous. The TCR was taken from a man aged 18-30 years in good health. Some clones in this sample may be carry-over from other donors' samples. Sequencing was performed on naive CD4+ T cells from PBMCs. The subset was: CD45RA+ positively selected. The CDR3, as DNA: TGTGCCAGCAGATCGGGCAGGAACACTGAAGCTTTCTTT. Translating gives CASRSGRNTEAFF.